The source of this T cell receptor beta chain is a study of blood T cells in healthy people across ages. In its sample, this clonotype was seen a few times. Its specificity is unknown. Primers used in a second PCR of about 7 to 11 cycles were a sample-barcoded 5' primer and a J-beta primer mix. TCRdb re-called the 5' RACE reads with MiXCR, one entry per CDR3 protein. The table shows 1.4 million to 1.5 million distinct CDR3 sequences, with 40% to 50% occurring only once. Study-wide results and caveats: Estimated diversity that came from one million T cells was considered an underestimate. Getting older went along with TCR beta diversity per million T cells dropping roughly linearly.

Drawing of peripheral blood yielded about 10 milliliters from each donor. Per sample, a minimum of 7 million PBMCs were isolated. The source material was blood. The TCR comes from a woman between 18 and 29 years old in good health.

The CDR3 region is CASSPSSGNQPQHF. CDR3 bases: TGTGCCAGCAGCCCGAGTTCGGGCAATCAGCCCCAGCATTTT. V and J are TRBV28 and TRBJ1-5, with D hard to call. V was cut by 6 bases and J by 2 bases, with 11 bases left in between. This CDR3 is 14 amino acids long. CDR1 is MDHEN, CDR2 SYDVKM, per germline.